This is a list of T cell receptor beta chains from one sample in a study of beta chain features in type 1 diabetes. TCRdb's table, derived via immunoSEQ multiplex PCR, lists solely in-frame clones and lacks some. The sample yields about 16,000 clones, about 55% seen once. Source material: stem cell memory CD4+ T cells from blood. These receptor sequences come from a woman aged 18-29 years in good health. Each CDR3 is given with its conserved first and last residue. Fields, in order: V gene, clone size, J gene, D gene, CDR3 DNA, CDR3 protein. A D gene is named only where the DNA matches it firmly. Clone size appears in some rows only: once, few, many, or a class for an expanded clone.

V: TRBV12-5
size: NA
J: TRBJ1-1
D: NA
DNA: TGTGCTAGTGGGGGAAACAGGGCGAACACTGAAGCTTTCTTT
CDR3: CASGGNRANTEAFF

V: TRBV7-2
size: few
J: TRBJ2-1
D: TRBD2
DNA: TGTGCCAGCAGCCTAGCCGGGACTAGGGCCCACAATGAGCAGTTCTTC
CDR3: CASSLAGTRAHNEQFF

V: TRBV10-2
size: NA
J: TRBJ1-5
D: NA
DNA: TGCGCCAGCAGTGATCGGACAGCGAGTCAGCCCCAGCATTTT
CDR3: CASSDRTASQPQHF

V: TRBV19
size: NA
J: TRBJ2-2
D: NA
DNA: TGTGCCAGCACGGAGGGAAGGGACACCGGGGAGCTGTTTTTT
CDR3: CASTEGRDTGELFF

V: TRBV30
size: NA
J: TRBJ1-1
D: NA
DNA: TGTGCCTGGAGTGACCCCCTTAGGGGCATCAACACTGAAGCTTTCTTT
CDR3: CAWSDPLRGINTEAFF

V: TRBV2
size: NA
J: TRBJ1-2
D: NA
DNA: TGTGCCAGCAGTGACACTAGTAACTATGGCTACACCTTC
CDR3: CASSDTSNYGYTF

V: TRBV14
size: NA
J: TRBJ2-7
D: TRBD1
DNA: TGTGCCAGCAGCCAAAATTCGGGACAGTCCTACGAGCAGTACTTC
CDR3: CASSQNSGQSYEQYF

V: TRBV7-3
size: NA
J: TRBJ1-6
D: NA
DNA: TGTGCCAGCAGCTTAGGGACAAGATCACCCCTCCACTTT
CDR3: CASSLGTRSPLHF

V: TRBV19
size: few
J: TRBJ1-5
D: NA
DNA: TGTGCCAGTAGTATAGGCGGGGGAGCGGGCAATCAGCCCCAGCATTTT
CDR3: CASSIGGGAGNQPQHF

V: TRBV5-1
size: NA
J: TRBJ2-1
D: NA
DNA: TGCGCCAGCAGCCCACAGGGAGAAGGTGAGCAGTTCTTC
CDR3: CASSPQGEGEQFF

V: TRBV29-1
size: NA
J: TRBJ2-1
D: TRBD1
DNA: TGCAGCGTTGCCGGCAAGGGACAGGGGTCCGTCAATGAGCAGTTCTTC
CDR3: CSVAGKGQGSVNEQFF

V: TRBV7-6
size: NA
J: TRBJ2-7
D: TRBD1
DNA: TGTGCCAGCAGTCGCGCCGGGACAGGGGACTACGAGCAGTACTTC
CDR3: CASSRAGTGDYEQYF

V: TRBV28
size: NA
J: TRBJ2-7
D: NA
DNA: TGTGCCAGCAGTCCCCTCGCGGGGCTCTACGAGCAGTACTTC
CDR3: CASSPLAGLYEQYF

V: TRBV6-1
size: few
J: TRBJ2-5
D: NA
DNA: TGTGCCAGCAGTGAATGGCGGGATCTACAAGAGACCCAGTACTTC
CDR3: CASSEWRDLQETQYF

V: TRBV29-1
size: NA
J: TRBJ2-1
D: TRBD2
DNA: TGCAGCGTGGAACTAGCGGGGGTGAACAATGAGCAGTTCTTC
CDR3: CSVELAGVNNEQFF

V: TRBV29-1
size: few
J: TRBJ2-7
D: NA
DNA: TGCAGCGCTGATGGGCCCGCCTACGAGCAGTACTTC
CDR3: CSADGPAYEQYF